Sequencing of this T cell receptor beta chain was carried out in a study of blood T cells in healthy people across ages. Study-wide results and limits: With unsorted PBMCs, a conclusive comparison of naive versus antigen-experienced cells was not possible.

Together with a sample-barcoded 5' primer, a J-beta primer mix was included in a second PCR lasting roughly 6 to 12 cycles. Each TCR beta cDNA got a 12-nucleotide random molecular identifier. TCRdb reanalysed the 5' RACE reads using MiXCR and keeps one entry per CDR3 protein. The sample includes about 720,000 distinct CDR3 sequences, approximately 22% of them seen just once. V lost 4 bases, J lost 7 bases, and 4 bases stayed unmatched. The CDR3 sequence is 14 residues long. The V gene's germline CDR1 is MNHEY and CDR2 SVGAGI. Remarks on this clonotype: Its target is not known.

The rearrangement uses TRBV6-5 and TRBJ2-1; 10 bases align to TRBD2. The receptor was isolated from a man aged 65 to 85 in good health. The sequencing input was blood. CDR3 residues: CASSSAGGLNEQFF. CDR3 coding DNA: TGTGCCAGCAGTTCAGCGGGGGGGTTAAATGAGCAGTTCTTC.